These T cell receptor beta chains were read from a single sample in a study of cytomegalovirus exposure and HLA in healthy donors. Assay: immunoSEQ multiplex PCR; the TCRdb copy retains only in-frame clones and omits some. The data hold roughly 190,000 clones, with about three quarters observed a single time. Sequencing was carried out using PBMCs. These receptors originate from a woman between 40 and 50 years old in good health and CMV-seronegative. Both conserved end residues are part of each CDR3. A D gene is named only where the DNA matches it firmly. The size field is filled for only some rows; it gives once, few, many or a size class.

cdr3_aa: CASSGLSTGVGGEQFF
cdr3_nt: TGTGCCAGCAGTGGCCTGTCGACCGGGGTGGGGGGTGAGCAGTTCTTC
d_call: NA
j_call: TRBJ2-1
v_call: TRBV6-1
clone_size: NA

cdr3_aa: CASSRQGYSNQPQHF
cdr3_nt: TGCGCCAGCAGCCGACAGGGGTATAGCAATCAGCCCCAGCATTTT
d_call: TRBD1
j_call: TRBJ1-5
v_call: TRBV10-2
clone_size: once

cdr3_aa: CATSRDRQGNEKLFF
cdr3_nt: TGTGCCACCAGCAGAGATAGGCAGGGAAATGAAAAACTGTTTTTT
d_call: NA
j_call: TRBJ1-4
v_call: TRBV15
clone_size: once

cdr3_aa: CASSRGQETGYTF
cdr3_nt: TGTGCCAGCAGCCGGGGACAGGAGACTGGCTACACCTTC
d_call: TRBD1
j_call: TRBJ1-2
v_call: TRBV5-4
clone_size: once

cdr3_aa: CASSLSGPPGETQYF
cdr3_nt: TGTGCCAGCAGCTTAAGCGGGCCCCCCGGGGAGACCCAGTACTTC
d_call: NA
j_call: TRBJ2-5
v_call: TRBV11-2
clone_size: NA

cdr3_aa: CASSVDTLTEAFF
cdr3_nt: TGTGCCAGCAGTGTGGACACACTCACTGAAGCTTTCTTT
d_call: NA
j_call: TRBJ1-1
v_call: TRBV2
clone_size: NA

cdr3_aa: CASSRIEGQWQFF
cdr3_nt: TGTGCCAGCAGCCGTATCGAGGGACAGTGGCAGTTCTTC
d_call: TRBD1
j_call: TRBJ2-1
v_call: TRBV7-9
clone_size: NA

cdr3_aa: CASSYPGQGAGEQFF
cdr3_nt: TGTGCCAGCAGTTACCCGGGACAGGGGGCTGGTGAGCAGTTCTTC
d_call: TRBD1
j_call: TRBJ2-1
v_call: TRBV6-5
clone_size: NA

cdr3_aa: CASSLGTGSTGELFF
cdr3_nt: TGCGCCAGCAGCTTGGGGACAGGGTCCACCGGGGAGCTGTTTTTT
d_call: TRBD1
j_call: TRBJ2-2
v_call: TRBV5-1
clone_size: NA

cdr3_aa: CASGLAGRSSYNEQFF
cdr3_nt: TGTGCTAGTGGACTAGCGGGAAGGAGCTCCTACAATGAGCAGTTCTTC
d_call: TRBD2
j_call: TRBJ2-1
v_call: TRBV12-5
clone_size: NA

cdr3_aa: CASSEARGGTGRSVGNQPQHF
cdr3_nt: TGTGCCAGCAGTGAAGCGCGTGGCGGGACAGGGAGATCAGTAGGCAATCAGCCCCAGCATTTT
d_call: TRBD1
j_call: TRBJ1-5
v_call: TRBV6-1
clone_size: NA

cdr3_aa: CAWSVDPTSRAGYYGYTF
cdr3_nt: TGTGCCTGGAGTGTCGATCCAACGTCGAGGGCGGGTTACTATGGCTACACCTTC
d_call: NA
j_call: TRBJ1-2
v_call: TRBV30
clone_size: NA

cdr3_aa: CASSLSSGTQYF
cdr3_nt: TGTGCCAGCAGCTTATCCAGCGGAACGCAGTATTTT
d_call: NA
j_call: TRBJ2-3
v_call: TRBV7-3
clone_size: NA

cdr3_aa: CATAEGQFTEAFF
cdr3_nt: TGTGCCACAGCGGAGGGACAGTTCACTGAAGCTTTCTTT
d_call: TRBD1
j_call: TRBJ1-1
v_call: TRBV9
clone_size: NA

cdr3_aa: CAGSFGTANYGYTF
cdr3_nt: TGTGCCGGCAGCTTTGGGACAGCTAACTATGGCTACACCTTC
d_call: TRBD1
j_call: TRBJ1-2
v_call: TRBV11-2
clone_size: NA

cdr3_aa: CASASGTYNEQFF
cdr3_nt: TGTGCCAGCGCTAGCGGAACCTACAATGAGCAGTTCTTC
d_call: TRBD2
j_call: TRBJ2-1
v_call: TRBV7-2
clone_size: once

cdr3_aa: CASSQGRVAGVSYNEQFF
cdr3_nt: TGCGCCAGCAGCCAAGGGAGGGTAGCGGGAGTCTCCTACAATGAGCAGTTCTTC
d_call: TRBD2
j_call: TRBJ2-1
v_call: TRBV4-3
clone_size: NA

cdr3_aa: CASTLGGMNTEAFF
cdr3_nt: TGTGCCAGCACCCTGGGGGGGATGAACACTGAAGCTTTCTTT
d_call: NA
j_call: TRBJ1-1
v_call: TRBV11-1
clone_size: once

cdr3_aa: CASSPGGQGGHQPQHF
cdr3_nt: TGTGCCAGCAGCCCGGGGGGACAGGGCGGGCATCAGCCCCAGCATTTT
d_call: TRBD1
j_call: TRBJ1-5
v_call: TRBV7-8
clone_size: NA

cdr3_aa: CASSLGDIWGGDTEAFF
cdr3_nt: TGTGCCAGCAGCTTAGGGGATATTTGGGGAGGGGACACTGAAGCTTTCTTT
d_call: NA
j_call: TRBJ1-1
v_call: TRBV11-3
clone_size: NA

cdr3_aa: CAWSDPFRRSTDTQYF
cdr3_nt: TGTGCCTGGAGTGACCCCTTCAGGAGGAGCACAGATACGCAGTATTTT
d_call: NA
j_call: TRBJ2-3
v_call: TRBV30
clone_size: few

cdr3_aa: CASSLVPTTDTQYF
cdr3_nt: TGTGCCAGCAGCTTAGTCCCAACTACAGATACGCAGTATTTT
d_call: NA
j_call: TRBJ2-3
v_call: TRBV7-2
clone_size: NA

cdr3_aa: CASSELTGGTEAFF
cdr3_nt: TGTGCCAGCAGTGAACTCACAGGGGGGACTGAAGCTTTCTTT
d_call: TRBD1
j_call: TRBJ1-1
v_call: TRBV25-1
clone_size: NA

cdr3_aa: CASSEGQGTYEQYF
cdr3_nt: TGCGCCAGCAGCGAGGGACAGGGAACCTACGAGCAGTACTTC
d_call: TRBD1
j_call: TRBJ2-7
v_call: TRBV5-1
clone_size: NA

cdr3_aa: CASSFGSRGQETQYF
cdr3_nt: TGTGCCAGCAGCTTCGGGTCCAGGGGGCAAGAGACCCAGTACTTC
d_call: TRBD1
j_call: TRBJ2-5
v_call: TRBV7-2
clone_size: few

cdr3_aa: CASSPGGLTFF
cdr3_nt: TGTGCCAGCAGCCCGGGGGGTTTGACTTTCTTT
d_call: NA
j_call: TRBJ1-1
v_call: TRBV7-2
clone_size: NA